This is a list of T cell receptor beta chains from one sample in a study of shared clonotypes between healthy human individuals. The data were produced by immunoSEQ multiplex PCR, yet TCRdb's version contains in-frame clones alone and is incomplete. Of about 600,000 clones listed, 95% to 96% are singletons. The sequenced material came from naive CD8+ T cells sorted from blood. These receptors were obtained from a woman aged 25 to 39 in good health. CDR3s include the opening cysteine and the closing phenylalanine or tryptophan. The D gene is left open where the match is weak. Only some rows state a clone size, as once, few, many or a class for expanded clones.

clone_size d_call j_call v_call cdr3_nt cdr3_aa
- TRBD2 TRBJ2-1 TRBV28 TGTGCCAGCAGTTTTGGGACTAGTCTCCTCAATGAGCAGTTCTTC CASSFGTSLLNEQFF
- TRBD1 TRBJ1-1 TRBV6-5 TGTGCCAGCAGTTACTCCGGGACAGGGAAGAAACCTGAAGCTTTCTTT CASSYSGTGKKPEAFF
- TRBD2 TRBJ2-5 TRBV27 TGTGCCAGCGCGGGACTAGCGGGAGAGGAGACCCAGTACTTC CASAGLAGEETQYF
- - TRBJ1-5 TRBV4-1 TGCGCCAGCAGCCAAGATGGGAGCGGGATTCTCAATCAGCCCCAGCATTTT CASSQDGSGILNQPQHF
- - TRBJ1-2 TRBV14 TGTGCCAGCAGCCAAACAGTCTGGGGCTTATATGGCTACACCTTC CASSQTVWGLYGYTF
- TRBD1 TRBJ2-7 TRBV2 TGTGCCGTACAGGGGATATCCTACGAGCAGTACTTC CAVQGISYEQYF
- - TRBJ2-3 TRBV6-5 TGTGCCAGCAGTTACAATGGGGGGGATACGCAGTATTTT CASSYNGGDTQYF
- - TRBJ1-6 TRBV4-2 TGTGCCAGCAGCCAAGATAAGGGGACCTCACCCCTCCACTTT CASSQDKGTSPLHF
- - TRBJ2-2 TRBV5-4 TGTGCCAGCAGCTTAAGCACCGGGGAGCTGTTTTTT CASSLSTGELFF
- - TRBJ2-1 TRBV7-2 TGTGCCAGCAGCTCCCCCATGCGTTCCTCCTACAATGAGCAGTTCTTC CASSSPMRSSYNEQFF
- - TRBJ1-5 TRBV30 TGTGCCTGGGGACGGGAAAATCAGCCCCAGCATTTT CAWGRENQPQHF
- TRBD2 TRBJ2-7 TRBV28 TGTGCCAGCAGTTTATATGGCGGGAGCTCCTACGAGCAGTACTTC CASSLYGGSSYEQYF
- - TRBJ2-1 TRBV6-5 TGTGCCAGCAGTTCGTCGGACTACAATGAGCAGTTCTTC CASSSSDYNEQFF
- - TRBJ2-7 TRBV27 TGTGCCAGCAAACTCGGGGGGCGGTCCTACGAGCAGTACTTC CASKLGGRSYEQYF
- - TRBJ1-2 TRBV6-6 TGTGCCAGCAGTTACGAATCCCCAGGGCCTTCGGGCTACACCTTC CASSYESPGPSGYTF
- TRBD2 TRBJ2-1 TRBV11-1 TGTGCCAGCAGCTTAGGACTAGCGTATGAGCAGTTCTTC CASSLGLAYEQFF
- TRBD2 TRBJ2-3 TRBV28 TGTGCCAGCAGTTTCAGGACGGCCTCGGGGCTAGCGGGAGGAGATACGCAGTATTTT CASSFRTASGLAGGDTQYF
- - TRBJ1-6 TRBV4-1 TGCGCCAGCAGCCAAGTGGAAGCGGGAGGGTCCCTCCACTTT CASSQVEAGGSLHF
- - TRBJ2-5 TRBV5-4 TGTGCCAGCAATCTAGGGGGAGGGGAGACCCAGTACTTC CASNLGGGETQYF
- - TRBJ2-7 TRBV7-6 TGTGCCAGCAGCTTAGATGGGCGGTCCCTCTCCTACGAGCAGTACTTC CASSLDGRSLSYEQYF
- - TRBJ2-5 TRBV18 TGTGCCAGCTCACCACCGAGGGCCGAGACCCAGTACTTC CASSPPRAETQYF
- - TRBJ2-1 TRBV29-1 TGCAGCGGAAGGGGGGGCAGGGTAGCCAATGAGCAGTTCTTC CSGRGGRVANEQFF
- - TRBJ2-7 TRBV14 TGTGCCAGCAGCCAAGAACAGTTGTTAGGCGAGCAGTACTTC CASSQEQLLGEQYF
- - TRBJ2-1 TRBV28 TGTGCCAGCAAAGGCGGAGTCGACAATGAGCAGTTCTTC CASKGGVDNEQFF
- - TRBJ1-4 TRBV19 TGTGCCAGTAGTCGAGCTGCAACTAATGAAAAACTGTTTTTT CASSRAATNEKLFF
- - TRBJ2-7 TRBV6-7 TGTGCCAGCAGTTACTCCGGACAGAACTCCTACGAGCAGTACTTC CASSYSGQNSYEQYF
- - TRBJ2-7 TRBV28 TGTGCCAGCACCAAAAGTGGGGGTCGATACGAGCAGTACTTC CASTKSGGRYEQYF
- - TRBJ1-1 TRBV15 TGTGCCACCAGTAGAGGTGGGGGGTTGAACACTGAAGCTTTCTTT CATSRGGGLNTEAFF
once - TRBJ2-7 TRBV27 TGTGCCAGCAGTTCAATCTCCGGGACACCCTACGAGCAGTACTTC CASSSISGTPYEQYF